The T cell receptor (beta chain) under discussion was sequenced for a study of shared clonotypes between healthy human individuals. On this clone itself: What it binds is not known.

The germline CDR1 and CDR2 sequences are DFQATT and SNEGSKA (reference sequence). Deletions cut 2 bases from V and 2 bases from J, with 4 bases between. The CDR3 contains 11 residues. General study results and limits: Blood alone was sampled, and tissue repertoires likely differ.

Each unsorted PBMC replicate got 300 ng genomic DNA, around 30,000 genomes. Original methodology: There were no quality scores in the junction-only immunoSEQ sequences, so filtering differed. Repertoires were generated with immunoSEQ multiplex PCR, while TCRdb's copy carries only in-frame clones and drops some. That table furnishes V, J and clone size, whereas the DNA furnished D and trimming. The sample has 490,000 or so clones; less than 80% are singletons. Genomic DNA for unsorted samples was obtained from about 90 million PBMCs. The sample comprised PBMCs. This clonotype originated in a middle-aged woman in good health. Some clones in this sample may be carry-over from other donors' samples. This chain joins TRBV20-1 and TRBJ2-7; D unclear. In DNA, the CDR3 is TGCAGTGCTAGACAGGCCTACGAGCAGTACTTC. Amino acids: CSARQAYEQYF.